These 13 T cell receptor beta chains were sequenced from one sample in a study of cytotoxic CD8 clonotypes in ibrutinib-treated CLL. The assay was immunoSEQ multiplex PCR, and TCRdb's table has in-frame clones only and misses some. The data hold more than 70,000 clones, with roughly 83% observed a single time. Sequenced material: PBMCs, taken after 12 months of ibrutinib treatment. Source of these receptors: a human donor with chronic lymphocytic leukemia.

Only one count was recorded for this clone. The J gene is TRBJ1-5, the V gene TRBV28; 7 positions match TRBD1. This CDR3 region has 17 residues. From germline, CDR1 is MDHEN and CDR2 SYDVKM. V shed 4 bases, J shed 6 bases, and the junction held 15 bases outside the gene matches. In DNA form, the CDR3 reads TGTGCCAGCAGTTCACCTACTAAGGGGGCCTTGGGTCAGCCCCAGCATTTT. Amino acids: CASSSPTKGALGQPQHF.

The chain joins TRBV4-3 to TRBJ2-6; unclear D gene. The CDR3 loop spans 15 amino acids. Trimming pared 0 bases from V and 0 bases from J, leaving 3 bases between. The germline V gene has CDR1 LGHNA and CDR2 YSLEER. CDR3 DNA sequence: TGCGCCAGCAGCCAAGAGTCCTCTGGGGCCAACGTCCTGACTTTC. It yields the protein CASSQESSGANVLTF.

The rearrangement joins TRBV5-1 to TRBJ2-3; the match to TRBD2 covers 13 bases. CDR3 length: 14 residues. The J segment lost 7 bases and the V segment lost 4 bases, leaving 3 bases of the junction unmatched. CDR1 is SGHRS, CDR2 YFSETQ, per germline. The CDR3 loop is CASSRTSGSHTQYF. The CDR3 DNA reads TGCGCCAGCAGCCGGACTAGCGGGAGCCATACGCAGTATTTT.

This sequence joins TRBV7-6 and TRBJ2-1; D unclear. The CDR3 covers 13 residues. Trimming took 5 bases from V and 4 from J, leaving 9 bases between them. Germline-derived CDR1 and CDR2 are SGHVS and FNYEAQ. Here the CDR3 reads CASSLRGYNEQFF. The CDR3 nucleotides are TGTGCCAGCAGCCTCCGAGGATACAATGAGCAGTTCTTC.

The chain links TRBV30 to TRBJ1-5, with D perhaps matching TRBD1 (5 bases). This CDR3 has 14 residues. Germline V gives CDR1 GTSNPN, CDR2 SVGIG (reference sequence). The V end lost 2 bases, the J end lost 6 bases, and 14 bases lay between the germline ends. For the CDR3, the DNA is TGTGCCTGGAGTTACGGGACGGGGGGTCAGCCCCAGCATTTT. Its translation is CAWSYGTGGQPQHF.

The chain employs TRBV6-5 and TRBJ1-6; D remains ambiguous. This CDR3 is 13 amino acids long. Between the trimmed V and J ends, which lost 6 bases and 10 bases, there was a span of 13 bases. Germline lookup yields CDR1 MNHEY and CDR2 SVGAGI. The CDR3 spells CASRRGEQSPLHF. The CDR3 region has the DNA TGTGCCAGCAGGCGTGGGGAGCAATCACCCCTCCACTTT.

The CDR3: CASSPGQGTNYEQYF. CDR3 nucleotides: TGTGCCAGCAGCCCCGGACAGGGGACCAACTACGAGCAGTACTTC. The gene calls are TRBV11-3 and TRBJ2-7; TRBD1 matches 9 bases. The CDR3 is 15 residues long. Germline V gives CDR1 SGHNT, CDR2 YENEEA. With V trimmed by 5 bases and J by 3 bases, 8 bases remained unmatched. Using reference TRBV11-3 and TRBJ2-7 for the parts outside the CDR3, the full variable domain is EAGVVQSPRYKIIEKKQPVAFWCNPISGHNTLYWYLQNLGQGPELLIRYENEEAVDDSQLPKDRFSAERLKGVDSTLKIQPAELGDSAVYLCASSPGQGTNYEQYFGPGTRLTVT.

The rearrangement joins TRBV7-9 to TRBJ2-1; TRBD1 or TRBD2 may be the D gene (5 bases each). The V and J ends lost 1 base and 4 bases respectively, with 11 bases between them. This CDR3 is built from 15 residues. The germline gives CDR1 SEHNR, CDR2 FQNEAQ (reference sequence). CDR3: CASSLGGSTYNEQFF. The CDR3 coding sequence is TGTGCCAGCAGCTTAGGGGGGAGCACATACAATGAGCAGTTCTTC.

This chain uses TRBV7-2 with TRBJ2-1, with D possibly TRBD2 on 6 matching bases. The germline V gene has CDR1 SGHTA and CDR2 FQGNSA. With 3 bases removed from V and 7 bases from J, the gap between germline ends came to 22 bases. The length of the CDR3 is 17 residues. CDR3 amino acids: CASSLVTEAGSRNEQFF. The DNA of the CDR3 is TGTGCCAGCAGCTTGGTTACCGAGGCGGGGTCCCGGAATGAGCAGTTCTTC.

This chain links TRBV19 with TRBJ2-7, with 7 positions matching TRBD2. Germline CDR1 and CDR2: LNHDA and SQIVND (reference sequence). This CDR3 is built from 12 residues. The ends lost 3 bases at V and 9 bases at J; junction bases unmatched: 5. The CDR3 here is CASSIGRSGQYF. In DNA, the CDR3 is TGTGCCAGTAGTATCGGGAGGTCGGGGCAGTACTTC.

The V and J genes are TRBV6-5 and TRBJ1-4; weak D call: TRBD1 (6 bases). The V end was cut by 6 bases, the J end by 3 bases, with 11 bases between. CDR1 MNHEY and CDR2 SVGAGI come from the germline V gene. This CDR3 spans 14 amino acids. The CDR3: CASSPQGANEKLFF. DNA for the CDR3: TGTGCCAGCAGCCCACAGGGTGCTAATGAAAAACTGTTTTTT.

The CDR3 loop is CASRPGQGAGGANVLTF. The DNA of the CDR3 is TGTGCCAGCAGACCGGGACAGGGGGCCGGTGGGGCCAACGTCCTGACTTTC. This chain uses TRBV2 with TRBJ2-6; 12 bases are shared with TRBD1. CDR3 size: 17 residues. CDR1 and CDR2 (germline): SNHLY, FYNNEI. V gave up 6 bases and J gave up 3 bases; unmatched junction bases: 6.

This clone appeared once. The genes are TRBV9 and TRBJ2-3; 9 nucleotides align to TRBD1. The CDR3 covers 17 residues. V lost 4 bases, J lost 5 bases, and 14 bases stayed unmatched. The V gene's germline CDR1 is SGDLS and CDR2 YYNGEE. This CDR3 reads CASSHARGQGVGDTQYF. In DNA form, the CDR3 reads TGTGCCAGCAGCCACGCTCGGGGACAGGGCGTGGGAGATACGCAGTATTTT.